A selection of T cell receptor beta chains follows, all from one sample in a study of shared clonotypes between healthy human individuals. The method was immunoSEQ multiplex PCR; TCRdb's version includes in-frame clones alone and lacks a portion of them. The table lists about 2.3 million clones, more than 80% of them singletons. The sample comprised naive CD4+ T cells from PBMCs. Receptors were obtained from a man aged 18 to 29 in good health. Some clones in this sample may be carry-over from other donors' samples. CDR3s include the opening cysteine and the closing phenylalanine or tryptophan. Fields, in order: D gene, CDR3 length, V gene, CDR3 protein. The D gene is left open where the match is weak.

TRBD2 | 15 | TRBV5-1 | CASSWERDEGDTQYF
. | 13 | TRBV11-3 | CASSRTGADTQYF
. | 14 | TRBV4-3 | CASSQDLDQRPQYF
. | 15 | TRBV7-8 | CASSFGVPPTDTQYF
. | 15 | TRBV5-4 | CASSLIGTTHGEQYF
TRBD1 | 14 | TRBV29-1 | CSVGTGEFNYGYTF
. | 15 | TRBV28 | CASSLQLARTDTQYF
TRBD1 | 15 | TRBV13 | CASSARQGAGGELFF
. | 12 | TRBV4-3 | CASSQDGEGYTF
. | 15 | TRBV9 | CASSVVGSGANVLTF